This T cell receptor (beta chain) was recovered during a study of T-cell reconstitution after alpha-beta-depleted transplantation in children. Study results and caveats: Newly produced T cells mostly provided counts and TCRbeta diversity after one year, as hyperexpanded clones declined.

This CDR3 has 17 residues. V was cut by 5 bases and J by 2 bases, with 21 bases left in between. A few counts support this clonotype. Its antigen is unknown. Unique molecular identifiers were incorporated during preparation of the TCRbeta library. TCRdb re-called the PCR reads with MiXCR, one entry per CDR3 protein. The sample lists 300,000 to 350,000 distinct CDR3 sequences; more than 20% were seen once. The rearrangement links TRBV12-3 or TRBV12-4 to TRBJ1-1, with D perhaps matching TRBD1 (5 bases). The sample in question was PBMCs, mostly from graft donor cells, obtained 180 days after TCRalphabeta/CD19-depleted stem cell transplant. The clonotype comes from a male patient younger than 18 who had a stem cell transplant for acute lymphoblastic leukemia, so the T cells may come from the graft donor. The CDR3 sequence is CASSQSSLRDRNTEAFF. The CDR3, as DNA: TGTGCCAGCAGTCAATCTAGCCTACGGGACCGTAACACTGAAGCTTTCTTT.